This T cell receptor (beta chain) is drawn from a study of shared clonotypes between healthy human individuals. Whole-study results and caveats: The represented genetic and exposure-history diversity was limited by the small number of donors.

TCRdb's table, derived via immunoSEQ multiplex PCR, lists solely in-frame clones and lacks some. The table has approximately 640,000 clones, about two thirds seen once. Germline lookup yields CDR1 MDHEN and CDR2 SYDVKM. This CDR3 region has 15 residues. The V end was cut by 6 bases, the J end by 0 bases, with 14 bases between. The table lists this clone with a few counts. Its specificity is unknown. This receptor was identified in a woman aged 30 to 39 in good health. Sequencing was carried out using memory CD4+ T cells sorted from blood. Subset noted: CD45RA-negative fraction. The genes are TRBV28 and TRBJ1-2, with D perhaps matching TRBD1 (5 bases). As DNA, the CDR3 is TGTGCCAGCAGCTTAATGCAGGGAGCTAACTATGGCTACACCTTC. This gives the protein CASSLMQGANYGYTF.